The 24 T cell receptor beta chains listed next were all sequenced from one sample in a study of T cell responses to AZD1222 COVID-19 vaccine. Clones were read by immunoSEQ multiplex PCR, and TCRdb kept only the in-frame ones, dropping some. Altogether 85,000 to 130,000 clones are present, about 89% being singletons, with the ten largest covering more than 2.5%. The sequencing used peripheral blood, collected 28 days after the second dose of the MenACWY control vaccine. These TCRs come from an adult who received the MenACWY meningococcal vaccine as a control.

The chain recombines TRBV28 with TRBJ2-7, with 7 bases lining up with TRBD1. This CDR3 is 13 amino acids long. Germline V CDR1 and CDR2: MDHEN, SYDVKM. V lost 6 bases to trimming and J lost 3 bases; unmatched junction nucleotides: 5. The CDR3 spells CASRPAGGYEQYF. DNA for the CDR3: TGTGCCAGCAGGCCGGCAGGGGGCTACGAGCAGTACTTC.

This chain connects TRBV30 to TRBJ1-5, with TRBD1 identical over 7 bases. The CDR3 is 16 amino acids. Looked up from germline, CDR1 is GTSNPN and CDR2 is SVGIG (reference sequence). V trimming: 2 bases; J trimming: 0 bases; junction bases outside the gene matches: 7. This chain's CDR3 is CAWSRAGQNSNQPQHF. CDR3 in DNA: TGTGCCTGGAGTCGGGCGGGACAGAATAGCAATCAGCCCCAGCATTTT.

CDR3: CASSEGPPDLSTIYF. The CDR3 region has the DNA TGTGCCAGCAGTGAAGGGCCCCCCGACTTGAGCACCATATATTTT. This sequence joins TRBV2 and TRBJ1-3; D unresolved. The CDR3 spans 15 residues. Germline V gene data show CDR1 as SNHLY and CDR2 as FYNNEI. V lost 1 base and J lost 9, with 16 bases in between.

The V call is TRBV4-2, the J call TRBJ1-2, with D hard to call. The CDR3 consists of 12 residues. Trimming shortened V by 1 base and J by 6 bases, and 6 bases separated the two germline ends. The germline V gene has CDR1 LGHNA and CDR2 YNFKEQ. CDR3 bases: TGTGCCAGCAGCCAAGGAGTAGATGGCTACACCTTC. The encoded protein is CASSQGVDGYTF.

The CDR3 DNA reads TGTGCCAGCAGCTCCCAAGACAGGTCTGACTATGGCTACACCTTC. Amino acid sequence: CASSSQDRSDYGYTF. V is TRBV5-5 and J is TRBJ1-2; tentatively, D is TRBD1 (6 bases). This CDR3 region has 15 residues. The ends were cut back, 3 bases at V and 3 bases at J, with 15 bases in the middle. Germline V lookup: CDR1 SGHKS, CDR2 YYEKEE (reference sequence).

The J gene is TRBJ2-5, the V gene TRBV5-4; 11 nucleotides agree with TRBD2. The length of the CDR3 is 16 residues. Germline V lookup: CDR1 SGHNT, CDR2 YYREEE (reference sequence). V gave up 3 bases and J gave up 0 bases; unmatched junction bases: 4. The CDR3 protein is CASSSGTSGYQETQYF. The CDR3 nucleotides read TGTGCCAGCAGCTCCGGGACTAGCGGATACCAAGAGACCCAGTACTTC.

The V and J genes are TRBV3-1 (or the pseudogene TRBV3-2) and TRBJ2-2, with D perhaps given as TRBD1 or TRBD2 (5 bases each). The CDR3 contains 15 residues. Germline loops: CDR1 LGHDT, CDR2 YNNKEL (reference sequence). The germline V and J ends were trimmed by 5 bases and 4 bases, with 14 bases remaining between them. The CDR3 protein is CASSYLGGGTGELFF. The CDR3 nucleotides are TGTGCCAGCAGCTACCTGGGTGGGGGCACCGGGGAGCTGTTTTTT.

J is TRBJ2-1 and V is TRBV3-1 (or the pseudogene TRBV3-2), with TRBD1 matching 7 bases. CDR3 length equals 13 residues. CDR1 is LGHDT and CDR2 is YNNKEL in the germline V gene (reference sequence). J lost 7 bases, V lost 4 bases, and 4 bases had no gene match. CDR3 coding DNA: TGTGCCAGCAGCCTTCAGGGGGTAAATGAGCAGTTCTTC. Amino acid sequence: CASSLQGVNEQFF.

The chain joins TRBV3-1 (or the pseudogene TRBV3-2) to TRBJ2-5, with TRBD2 matching 13 bases. The length of the CDR3 is 15 residues. After removal of 4 bases from V and 1 base from J, the junction contained 0 bases not matched to a gene. Germline lookup yields CDR1 LGHDT and CDR2 YNNKEL (reference sequence). For the CDR3, the DNA is TGTGCCAGCAGCCGACTAGCGGGGGGCCAAGAGACCCAGTACTTC. Translating gives CASSRLAGGQETQYF.

The V and J genes are TRBV11-2 and TRBJ2-3, with 7 bases fitting TRBD2. J was trimmed by 7 bases and V by 4 bases; bases with no gene match: 8. The length of the CDR3 is 14 residues. From germline, CDR1 is SGHAT and CDR2 FQNNGV. The CDR3 spells CASSSPAGTNTQYF. As DNA, the CDR3 is TGTGCCAGCAGCTCCCCAGCGGGGACCAATACGCAGTATTTT.

This clone was counted once. This chain uses TRBV19 with TRBJ1-2, with a tentative D call TRBD1 (5 bases). Trimming removed 7 bases at V and 4 bases at J, with 13 bases between. The germline V gene has CDR1 LNHDA and CDR2 SQIVND (reference sequence). The CDR3 spans 13 residues. CDR3 nucleotides: TGTGCCAGTACCCGAGGGGCTGGCTATGGCTACACCTTC. This sequence encodes CASTRGAGYGYTF.

The V and J genes are TRBV23-1 and TRBJ2-1; weak D call: TRBD2 (7 bases). TRBV23-1 is an ORF, and what it does is uncertain. Trimming cost V 8 bases and J 5 bases, with 16 bases left between them. This CDR3 spans 14 amino acids. This chain's CDR3 is CASLWGGVNNEQFF. CDR3 sequence (DNA): TGCGCCAGCCTTTGGGGGGGCGTTAACAATGAGCAGTTCTTC.

The chain uses TRBV11-3 and TRBJ2-1; TRBD1 agrees at 10 bases. Germline CDR1 reads SGHNT; CDR2 reads YENEEA. V dropped 5 bases and J dropped 5; count of bases not matched to a gene: 9. The CDR3 spans 16 residues. The CDR3 region is CASSTTGTGANNEQFF. CDR3 coding DNA: TGTGCCAGCAGCACAACCGGGACAGGGGCGAACAATGAGCAGTTCTTC.

V is TRBV7-9 and J is TRBJ2-4; 8 bases agree with TRBD1. This CDR3 region has 17 residues. The junction had 10 bases not matched to a gene; V was cut back by 3 bases and J by 3 bases. The V gene's germline CDR1 is SEHNR and CDR2 FQNEAQ (reference sequence). CDR3 in DNA: TGTGCCAGCAGCTTTCCCTTAAGACAGGGGATCAAAAACATTCAGTACTTC. Translating it yields CASSFPLRQGIKNIQYF.

The V call is TRBV5-1, the J call TRBJ2-5; TRBD1 matches 12 bases. With V trimmed by 4 bases and J by 12 bases, 7 bases remained unmatched. Germline assignment: CDR1 SGHRS and CDR2 YFSETQ. This CDR3 contains 13 residues. CDR3 sequence reads: CASSPEGTGGKYF. The CDR3 coding sequence is TGCGCCAGCAGCCCGGAGGGGACAGGGGGCAAGTACTTC.

In nucleotides, the CDR3 is TGTGCCTGGAGCCCCGGGACAGGGAGGGGCTACACCTTC. Translated, it gives CAWSPGTGRGYTF. The genes are TRBV30 and TRBJ1-2; 9 bases are a match to TRBD1. V dropped 3 bases and J dropped 8; count of bases not matched to a gene: 7. There are 13 residues in the CDR3. Germline assignment: CDR1 GTSNPN and CDR2 SVGIG (reference sequence).

V usage is TRBV19 and J usage is TRBJ1-4; 10 nucleotides align to TRBD1. The CDR3 is made up of 14 amino acids. The germline CDR1 and CDR2 sequences are LNHDA and SQIVND (reference sequence). Unmatched junction bases numbered 7, after V lost 8 bases and J lost 7 bases. The DNA for the CDR3 is TGTGCCAGTGGATCGACAGGGGGCATTGAAAAACTGTTTTTT. Translating it yields CASGSTGGIEKLFF.

J is TRBJ1-1 and V is TRBV21-1. TRBV21-1 counts as a pseudogene. This CDR3 comprises 14 residues. The CDR3 DNA is TGTGCCAGCAGCAAATTGGGCGGGAACACTGAAGCTTTCTTT. The encoded protein is CASSKLGGNTEAFF.

This clone turned up a few times. The chain recombines TRBV5-4 with TRBJ1-1; D is ambiguous. The CDR3 has 16 residues. V lost 4 bases and J 0 bases, leaving 16 bases between the germline ends. The germline gives CDR1 SGHNT, CDR2 YYREEE (reference sequence). The CDR3 sequence is CASSPRALSMNTEAFF. CDR3 DNA: TGTGCCAGCAGCCCTCGGGCCTTATCTATGAACACTGAAGCTTTCTTT.

This sequence joins TRBV7-2 and TRBJ2-5; possible D gene TRBD1, 6 bases. Trimming removed 5 bases from V and 6 bases from J, with 19 bases in between. CDR3 size: 15 residues. Germline values: CDR1 SGHTA, CDR2 FQGNSA. The CDR3 nucleotides are TGTGCCAGCAGCCAAGGGGGAGTTCTCATGAAGACCCAGTACTTC. It specifies CASSQGGVLMKTQYF.

The gene calls are TRBV6-5 and TRBJ2-5; a weak D match, TRBD1 (5 bases). The ends were cut back, 5 bases at V and 1 base at J, with 11 bases in the middle. CDR1 MNHEY and CDR2 SVGAGI come from the germline V gene. This CDR3 is built from 14 residues. Here the CDR3 reads CASSPQTAQETQYF. The CDR3 DNA sequence: TGTGCCAGCAGTCCCCAGACAGCCCAAGAGACCCAGTACTTC.

The chain is built from TRBV19 and TRBJ1-1, with TRBD1 matching 9 bases. The germline CDR1 and CDR2 sequences are LNHDA and SQIVND (reference sequence). Trimming removed 9 bases from V and 2 bases from J; junction bases left unmatched: 13. CDR3 size: 16 residues. The CDR3: CASHPQWGQGNTEAFF. CDR3 coding DNA: TGTGCCAGCCACCCGCAATGGGGACAGGGAAACACTGAAGCTTTCTTT.

The table lists this clone with a count of one. The chain uses TRBV24-1 and TRBJ2-3; TRBD2 is a possible D gene (6 bases). This CDR3 has 16 residues. Germline CDR1 is KGHDR and CDR2 is SFDVKD. V lost 1 base and J lost 0, with 10 bases in between. DNA of the CDR3: TGTGCCACCAGTGATTTTTCGGGGACTAGCACAGATACGCAGTATTTT. This sequence encodes CATSDFSGTSTDTQYF.

This sequence joins TRBV2 and TRBJ1-3, with TRBD1 matching 8 bases. The CDR3 extends over 16 amino acids. J was trimmed by 4 bases and V by 4 bases; bases with no gene match: 9. The germline gives CDR1 SNHLY, CDR2 FYNNEI. In DNA form, the CDR3 reads TGTGCCAGCAGTGTCACCCTGACAGGGGTCGGAAACACCATATATTTT. Amino acid sequence: CASSVTLTGVGNTIYF. Based on the CDR3 plus reference TRBV2 and TRBJ1-3, the full variable domain is EPEVTQTPSHQVTQMGQEVILRCVPISNHLYFYWYRQILGQKVEFLVSFYNNEISEKSEIFDDQFSVERPDGSNFTLKIRSTKLEDSAMYFCASSVTLTGVGNTIYFGEGSWLTVV.